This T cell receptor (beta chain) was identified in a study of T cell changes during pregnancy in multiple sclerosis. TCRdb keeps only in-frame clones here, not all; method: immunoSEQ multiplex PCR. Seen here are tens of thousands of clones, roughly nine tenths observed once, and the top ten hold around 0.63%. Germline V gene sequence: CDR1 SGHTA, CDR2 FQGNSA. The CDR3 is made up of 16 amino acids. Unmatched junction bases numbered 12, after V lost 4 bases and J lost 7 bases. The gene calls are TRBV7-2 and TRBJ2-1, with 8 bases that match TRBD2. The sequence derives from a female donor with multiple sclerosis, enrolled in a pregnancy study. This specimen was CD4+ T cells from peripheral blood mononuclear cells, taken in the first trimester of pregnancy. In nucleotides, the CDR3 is TGTGCCAGCAGCTCTCCCGGGGGGGGAGGGCGAAATGAGCAGTTCTTC. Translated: CASSSPGGGGRNEQFF. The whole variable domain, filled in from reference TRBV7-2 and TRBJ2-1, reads GAGVSQSPSNKVTEKGKDVELRCDPISGHTALYWYRQSLGQGLEFLIYFQGNSAPDKSGLPSDRFSAERTGGSVSTLTIQRTQQEDSAVYLCASSSPGGGGRNEQFFGPGTRLTVL.